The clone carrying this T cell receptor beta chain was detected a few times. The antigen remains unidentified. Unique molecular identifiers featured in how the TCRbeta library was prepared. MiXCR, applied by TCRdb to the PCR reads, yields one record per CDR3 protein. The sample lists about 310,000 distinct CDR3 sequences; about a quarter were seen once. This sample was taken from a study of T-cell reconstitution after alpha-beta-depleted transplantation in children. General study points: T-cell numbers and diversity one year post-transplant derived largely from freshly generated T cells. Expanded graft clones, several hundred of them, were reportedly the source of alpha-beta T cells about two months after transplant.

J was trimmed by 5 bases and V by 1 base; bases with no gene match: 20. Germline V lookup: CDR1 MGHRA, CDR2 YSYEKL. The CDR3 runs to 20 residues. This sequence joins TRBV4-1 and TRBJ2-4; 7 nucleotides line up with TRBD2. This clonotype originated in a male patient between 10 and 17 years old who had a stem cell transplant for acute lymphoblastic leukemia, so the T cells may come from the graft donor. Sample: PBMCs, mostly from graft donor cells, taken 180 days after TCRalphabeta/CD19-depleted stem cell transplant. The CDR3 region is CASSQGVAWRETSRENIQYF. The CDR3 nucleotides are TGCGCCAGCAGCCAAGGCGTGGCTTGGCGGGAGACCAGCAGGGAAAACATTCAGTACTTC.